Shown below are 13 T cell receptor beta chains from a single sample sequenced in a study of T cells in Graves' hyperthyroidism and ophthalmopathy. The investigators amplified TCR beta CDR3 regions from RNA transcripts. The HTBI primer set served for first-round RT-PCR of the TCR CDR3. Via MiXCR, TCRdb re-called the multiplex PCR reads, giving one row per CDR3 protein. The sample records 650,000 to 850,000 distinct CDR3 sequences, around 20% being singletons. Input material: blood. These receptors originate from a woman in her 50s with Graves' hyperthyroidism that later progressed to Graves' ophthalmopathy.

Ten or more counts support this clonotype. The CDR3 is CASSSTGAGIPYEQYF. In nucleotides, the CDR3 is TGTGCCAGCAGCTCGACGGGGGCGGGGATTCCCTACGAGCAGTACTTC. The chain couples TRBV7-2 to TRBJ2-7; D may be TRBD1 or TRBD2 (6 bases each). The ends were cut back, 4 bases at V and 2 bases at J, with 18 bases in the middle. This CDR3 has 16 amino acids. The germline V gene encodes CDR1 SGHTA and CDR2 FQGNSA.

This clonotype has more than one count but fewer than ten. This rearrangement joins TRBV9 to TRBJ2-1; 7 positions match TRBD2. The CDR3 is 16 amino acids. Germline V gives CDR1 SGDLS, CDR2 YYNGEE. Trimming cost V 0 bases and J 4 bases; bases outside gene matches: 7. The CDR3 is CASSVVLGRGYNEQFF. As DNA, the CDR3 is TGTGCCAGCAGCGTAGTGCTGGGGCGGGGGTACAATGAGCAGTTCTTC.

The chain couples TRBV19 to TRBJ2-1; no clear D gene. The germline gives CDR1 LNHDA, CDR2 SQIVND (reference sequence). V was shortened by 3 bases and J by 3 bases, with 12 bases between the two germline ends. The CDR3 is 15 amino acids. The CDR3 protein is CASSITRNFYNEQFF. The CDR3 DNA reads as TGTGCCAGTAGTATCACCAGGAACTTCTACAATGAGCAGTTCTTC.

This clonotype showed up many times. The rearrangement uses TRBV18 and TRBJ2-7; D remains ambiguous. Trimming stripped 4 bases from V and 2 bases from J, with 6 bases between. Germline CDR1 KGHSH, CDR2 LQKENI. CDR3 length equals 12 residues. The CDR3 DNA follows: TGTGCCAGCTCACTAACCCCCTACGAGCAGTACTTC. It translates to CASSLTPYEQYF.

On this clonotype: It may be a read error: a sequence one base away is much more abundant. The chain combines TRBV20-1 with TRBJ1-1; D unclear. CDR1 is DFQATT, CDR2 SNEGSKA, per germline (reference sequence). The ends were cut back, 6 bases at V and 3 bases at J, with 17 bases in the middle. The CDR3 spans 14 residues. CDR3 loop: CSALRWRFDTEAFF. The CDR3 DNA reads TGCAGTGCACTGAGATGGAGGTTTGACACTGAAGCTTTCTTT.

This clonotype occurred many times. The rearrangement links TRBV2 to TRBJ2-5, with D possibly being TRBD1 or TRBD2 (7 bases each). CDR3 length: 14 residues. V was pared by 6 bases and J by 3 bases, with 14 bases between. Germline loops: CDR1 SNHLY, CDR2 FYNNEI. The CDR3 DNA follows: TGTGCCAGCAGCGGGAGGACAGGAAAAGAGACCCAGTACTTC. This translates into CASSGRTGKETQYF.

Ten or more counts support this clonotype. The CDR3 sequence is CASSVSVATNEKLFF. The DNA of the CDR3 is TGTGCCAGCAGCGTATCGGTTGCAACTAATGAAAAACTGTTTTTT. J is TRBJ1-4 and V is TRBV9; D gene uncertain. V was trimmed by 1 base and J by 0 bases, leaving 7 bases between them. Germline lookup yields CDR1 SGDLS and CDR2 YYNGEE. CDR3 length: 15 residues.

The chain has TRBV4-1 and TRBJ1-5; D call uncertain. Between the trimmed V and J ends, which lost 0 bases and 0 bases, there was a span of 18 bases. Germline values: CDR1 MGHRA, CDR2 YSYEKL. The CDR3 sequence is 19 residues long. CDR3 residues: CASSQDFPTYTYSNQPQHF. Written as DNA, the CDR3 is TGCGCCAGCAGCCAAGATTTCCCCACGTACACTTATAGCAATCAGCCCCAGCATTTT.

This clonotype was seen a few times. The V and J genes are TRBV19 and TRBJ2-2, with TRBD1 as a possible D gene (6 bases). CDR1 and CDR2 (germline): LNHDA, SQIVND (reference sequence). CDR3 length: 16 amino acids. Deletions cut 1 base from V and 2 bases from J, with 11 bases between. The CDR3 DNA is TGTGCCAGTAGTATAGCGACAGGAATCAACACCGGGGAGCTGTTTTTT. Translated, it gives CASSIATGINTGELFF.

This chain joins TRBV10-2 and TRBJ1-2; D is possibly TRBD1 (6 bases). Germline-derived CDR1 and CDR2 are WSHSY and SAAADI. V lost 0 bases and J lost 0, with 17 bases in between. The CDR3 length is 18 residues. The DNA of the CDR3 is TGCGCCAGCAGTGAGTCGAGGGGCGGGGGCTTTGCTAACTATGGCTACACCTTC. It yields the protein CASSESRGGGFANYGYTF.

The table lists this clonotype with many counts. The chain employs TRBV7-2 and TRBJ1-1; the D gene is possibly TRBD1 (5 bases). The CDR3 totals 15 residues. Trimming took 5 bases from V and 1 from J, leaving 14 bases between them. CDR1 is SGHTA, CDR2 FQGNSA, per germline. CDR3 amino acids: CASSELDNPNTEAFF. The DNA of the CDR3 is TGTGCCAGCAGCGAATTGGACAACCCGAACACTGAAGCTTTCTTT.

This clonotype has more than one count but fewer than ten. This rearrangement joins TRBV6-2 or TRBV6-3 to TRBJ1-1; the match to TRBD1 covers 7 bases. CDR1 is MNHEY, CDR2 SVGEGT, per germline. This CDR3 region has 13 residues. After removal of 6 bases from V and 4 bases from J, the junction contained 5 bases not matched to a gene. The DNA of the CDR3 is TGTGCCAGCAGACAGGGGTGGGTCACTGAAGCTTTCTTT. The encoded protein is CASRQGWVTEAFF.

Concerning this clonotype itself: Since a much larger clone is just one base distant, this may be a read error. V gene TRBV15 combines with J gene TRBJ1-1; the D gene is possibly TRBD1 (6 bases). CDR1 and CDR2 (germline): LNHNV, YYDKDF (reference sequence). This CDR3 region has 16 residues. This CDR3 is CATSRDHTGTNIEAFF. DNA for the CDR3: TGTGCCACCAGCAGAGACCATACAGGGACTAACATTGAAGCTTTCTTT.